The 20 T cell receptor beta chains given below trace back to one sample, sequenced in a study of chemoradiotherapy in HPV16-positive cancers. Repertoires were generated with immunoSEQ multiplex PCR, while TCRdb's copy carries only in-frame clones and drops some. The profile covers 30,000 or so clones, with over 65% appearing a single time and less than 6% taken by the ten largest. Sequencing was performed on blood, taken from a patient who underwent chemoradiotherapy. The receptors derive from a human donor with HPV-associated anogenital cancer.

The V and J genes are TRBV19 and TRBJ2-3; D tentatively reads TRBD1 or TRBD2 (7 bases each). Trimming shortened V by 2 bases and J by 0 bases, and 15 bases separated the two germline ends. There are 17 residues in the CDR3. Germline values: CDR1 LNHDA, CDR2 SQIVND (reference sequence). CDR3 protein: CASSIRAGGASTDTQYF. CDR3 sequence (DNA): TGTGCCAGTAGTATAAGGGCAGGGGGGGCCAGCACAGATACGCAGTATTTT.

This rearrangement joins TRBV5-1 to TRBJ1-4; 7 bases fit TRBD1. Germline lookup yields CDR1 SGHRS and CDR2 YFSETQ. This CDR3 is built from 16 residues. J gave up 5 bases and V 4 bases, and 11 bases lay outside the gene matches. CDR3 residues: CASSRTPGQRNEKLFF. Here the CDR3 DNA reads TGCGCCAGCAGCCGCACGCCGGGACAGAGAAATGAAAAACTGTTTTTT.

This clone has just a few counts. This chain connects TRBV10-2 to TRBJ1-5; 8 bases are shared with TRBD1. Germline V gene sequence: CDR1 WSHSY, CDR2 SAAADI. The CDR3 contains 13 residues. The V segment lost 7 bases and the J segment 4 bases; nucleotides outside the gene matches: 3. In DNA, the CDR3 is TGCGCCAGCAAAGGACAGGGAAATCAGCCCCAGCATTTT. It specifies CASKGQGNQPQHF.

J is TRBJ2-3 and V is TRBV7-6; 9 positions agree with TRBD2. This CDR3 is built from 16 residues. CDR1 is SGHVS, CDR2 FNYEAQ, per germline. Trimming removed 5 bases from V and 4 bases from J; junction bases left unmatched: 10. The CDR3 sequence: CASSPEGGLASDTQYF. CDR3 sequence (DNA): TGTGCCAGCAGCCCGGAGGGGGGACTAGCATCAGATACGCAGTATTTT.

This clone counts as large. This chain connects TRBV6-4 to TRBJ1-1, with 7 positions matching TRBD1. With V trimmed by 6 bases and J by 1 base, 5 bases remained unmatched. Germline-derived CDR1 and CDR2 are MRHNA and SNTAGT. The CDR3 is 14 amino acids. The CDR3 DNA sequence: TGTGCCAGCAGCCCCGGGACAGCGAACACTGAAGCTTTCTTT. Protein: CASSPGTANTEAFF.

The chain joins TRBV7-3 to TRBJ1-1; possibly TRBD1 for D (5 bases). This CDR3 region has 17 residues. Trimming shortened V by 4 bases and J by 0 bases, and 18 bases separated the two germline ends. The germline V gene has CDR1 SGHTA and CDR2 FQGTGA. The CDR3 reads CASSSSGTVSMNTEAFF. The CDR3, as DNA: TGTGCCAGCAGCTCGTCCGGGACGGTCTCCATGAACACTGAAGCTTTCTTT.

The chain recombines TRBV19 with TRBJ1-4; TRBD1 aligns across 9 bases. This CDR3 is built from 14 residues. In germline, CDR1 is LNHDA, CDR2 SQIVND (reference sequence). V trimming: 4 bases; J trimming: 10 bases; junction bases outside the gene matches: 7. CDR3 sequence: CASSRGQGLSKLFF. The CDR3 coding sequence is TGTGCCAGTAGTAGGGGACAGGGTTTGTCAAAACTGTTTTTT.

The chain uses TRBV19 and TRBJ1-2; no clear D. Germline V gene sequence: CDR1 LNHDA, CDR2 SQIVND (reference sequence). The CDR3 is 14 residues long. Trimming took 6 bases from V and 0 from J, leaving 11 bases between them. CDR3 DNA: TGTGCCAGTAGACAGACCTATACTAACTATGGCTACACCTTC. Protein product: CASRQTYTNYGYTF.

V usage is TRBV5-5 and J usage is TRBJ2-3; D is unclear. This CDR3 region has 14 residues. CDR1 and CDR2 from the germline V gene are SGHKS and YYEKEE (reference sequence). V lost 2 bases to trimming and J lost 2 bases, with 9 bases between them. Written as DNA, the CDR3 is TGTGCCAGCAGCTTTAGGGATCCCACAGATACGCAGTATTTT. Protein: CASSFRDPTDTQYF. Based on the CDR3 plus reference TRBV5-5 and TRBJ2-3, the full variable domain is DAGVTQSPTHLIKTRGQQVTLRCSPISGHKSVSWYQQVLGQGPQFIFQYYEKEERGRGNFPDRFSARQFPNYSSELNVNALLLGDSALYLCASSFRDPTDTQYFGPGTRLTVL.

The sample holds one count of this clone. DNA for the CDR3: TGTGCCAGCAGCTTAATTGGGACACCTGATAGCAATCAGCCCCAGCATTTT. Translated: CASSLIGTPDSNQPQHF. The chain joins TRBV11-2 to TRBJ1-5; tentatively, D is TRBD1 (6 bases). The germline V gene has CDR1 SGHAT and CDR2 FQNNGV. CDR3 length equals 17 residues. Deletions cut 2 bases from V and 0 bases from J, with 14 bases between.

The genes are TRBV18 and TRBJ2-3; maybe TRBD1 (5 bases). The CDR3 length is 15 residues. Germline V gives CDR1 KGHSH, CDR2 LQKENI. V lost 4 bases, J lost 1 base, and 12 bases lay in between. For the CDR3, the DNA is TGTGCCAGCTCACAAGGGGTCTTTCGCACAGATACGCAGTATTTT. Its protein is CASSQGVFRTDTQYF.

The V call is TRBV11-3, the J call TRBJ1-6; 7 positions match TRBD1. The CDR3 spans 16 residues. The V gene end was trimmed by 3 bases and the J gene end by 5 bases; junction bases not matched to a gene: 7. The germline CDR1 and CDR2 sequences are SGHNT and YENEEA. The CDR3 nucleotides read TGTGCCAGCAGCTTGGACAGGATGAACAATAATTCACCCCTCCACTTT. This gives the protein CASSLDRMNNNSPLHF. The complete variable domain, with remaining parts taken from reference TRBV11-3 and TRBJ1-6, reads EAGVVQSPRYKIIEKKQPVAFWCNPISGHNTLYWYLQNLGQGPELLIRYENEEAVDDSQLPKDRFSAERLKGVDSTLKIQPAELGDSAVYLCASSLDRMNNNSPLHFGNGTRLTVT.

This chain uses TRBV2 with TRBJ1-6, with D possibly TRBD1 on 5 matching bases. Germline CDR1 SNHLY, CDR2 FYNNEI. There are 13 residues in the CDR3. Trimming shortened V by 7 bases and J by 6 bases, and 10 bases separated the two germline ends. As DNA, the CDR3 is TGTGCCAGCATGGCAGGGATTAATTCACCCCTCCACTTT. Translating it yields CASMAGINSPLHF.

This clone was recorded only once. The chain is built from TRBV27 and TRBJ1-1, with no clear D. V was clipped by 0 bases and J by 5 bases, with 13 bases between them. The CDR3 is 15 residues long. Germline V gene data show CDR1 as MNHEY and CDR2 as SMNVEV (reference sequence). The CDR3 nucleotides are TGTGCCAGCAGTTTATCGGGTGGTGGTCTGACTGAAGCTTTCTTT. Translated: CASSLSGGGLTEAFF.

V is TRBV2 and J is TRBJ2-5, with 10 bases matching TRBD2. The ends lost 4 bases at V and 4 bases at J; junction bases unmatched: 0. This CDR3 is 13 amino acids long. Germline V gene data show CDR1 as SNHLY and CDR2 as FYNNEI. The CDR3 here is CASSASGGETQYF. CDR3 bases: TGTGCCAGCAGTGCTAGCGGGGGAGAGACCCAGTACTTC.

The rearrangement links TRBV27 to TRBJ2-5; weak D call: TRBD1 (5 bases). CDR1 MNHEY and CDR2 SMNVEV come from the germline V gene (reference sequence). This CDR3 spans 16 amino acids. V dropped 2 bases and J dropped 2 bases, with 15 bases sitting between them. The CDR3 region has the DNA TGTGCCAGCAGTTTAATCCCCTTGACAGCTCAAGAGACCCAGTACTTC. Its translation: CASSLIPLTAQETQYF.

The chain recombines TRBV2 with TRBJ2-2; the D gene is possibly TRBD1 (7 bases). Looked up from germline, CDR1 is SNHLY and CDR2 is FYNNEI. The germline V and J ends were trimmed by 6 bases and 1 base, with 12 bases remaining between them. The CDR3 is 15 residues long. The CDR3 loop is CASSLQGGNTGELFF. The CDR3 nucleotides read TGTGCCAGCAGCCTTCAGGGGGGGAACACCGGGGAGCTGTTTTTT.

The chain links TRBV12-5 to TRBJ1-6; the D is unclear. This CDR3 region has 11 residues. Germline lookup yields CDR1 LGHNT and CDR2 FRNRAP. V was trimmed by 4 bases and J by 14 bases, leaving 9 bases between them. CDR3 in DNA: TGTGCTAGTGGTTCCACCCGAACCCTCCACTTT. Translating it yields CASGSTRTLHF.

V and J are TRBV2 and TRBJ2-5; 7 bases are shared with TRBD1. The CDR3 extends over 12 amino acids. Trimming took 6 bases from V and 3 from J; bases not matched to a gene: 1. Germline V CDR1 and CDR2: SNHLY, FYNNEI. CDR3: CASRGTEETQYF. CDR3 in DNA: TGTGCCAGCAGAGGGACAGAAGAGACCCAGTACTTC.

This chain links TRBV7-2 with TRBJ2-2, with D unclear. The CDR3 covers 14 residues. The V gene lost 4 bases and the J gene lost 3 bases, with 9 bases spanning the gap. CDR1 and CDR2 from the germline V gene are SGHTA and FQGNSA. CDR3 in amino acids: CASSYTRDTGELFF. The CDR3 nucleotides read TGTGCCAGCAGCTATACACGAGACACCGGGGAGCTGTTTTTT.